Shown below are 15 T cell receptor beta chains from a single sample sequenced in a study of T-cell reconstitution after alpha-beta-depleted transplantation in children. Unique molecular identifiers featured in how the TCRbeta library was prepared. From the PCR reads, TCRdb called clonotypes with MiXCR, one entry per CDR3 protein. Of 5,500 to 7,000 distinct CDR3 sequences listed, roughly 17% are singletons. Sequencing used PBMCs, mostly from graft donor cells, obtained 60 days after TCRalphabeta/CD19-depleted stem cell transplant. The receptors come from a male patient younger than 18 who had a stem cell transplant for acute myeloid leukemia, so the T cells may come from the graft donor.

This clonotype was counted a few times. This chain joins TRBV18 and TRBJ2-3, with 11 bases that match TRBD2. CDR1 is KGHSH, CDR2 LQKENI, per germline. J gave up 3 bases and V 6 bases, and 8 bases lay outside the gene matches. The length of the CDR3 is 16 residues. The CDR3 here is CASSLAASGRTDTQYF. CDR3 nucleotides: TGTGCCAGCTCCCTGGCTGCTAGCGGGAGGACAGATACGCAGTATTTT.

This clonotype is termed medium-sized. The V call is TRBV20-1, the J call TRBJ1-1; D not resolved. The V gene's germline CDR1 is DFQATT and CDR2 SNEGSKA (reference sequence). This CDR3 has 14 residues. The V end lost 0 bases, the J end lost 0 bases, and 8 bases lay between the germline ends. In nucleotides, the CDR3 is TGCAGTGCTAGAGAAAGGGAAGTGAACACTGAAGCTTTCTTT. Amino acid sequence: CSAREREVNTEAFF.

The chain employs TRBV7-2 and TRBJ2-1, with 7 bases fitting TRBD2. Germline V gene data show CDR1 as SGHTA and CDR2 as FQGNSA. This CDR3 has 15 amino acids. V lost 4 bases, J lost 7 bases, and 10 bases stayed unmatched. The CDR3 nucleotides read TGTGCCAGCAGCTCAACGGGACTAAACCGGAATGAGCAGTTCTTC. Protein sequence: CASSSTGLNRNEQFF.

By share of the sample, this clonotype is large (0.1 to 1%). CDR3 bases: TGTGCCAGCAGCTTGTCCAACTATGGCTACACCTTC. Protein product: CASSLSNYGYTF. The J gene is TRBJ1-2, the V gene TRBV7-2; D not certain. This CDR3 comprises 12 residues. V gave up 3 bases and J gave up 2 bases, with 4 bases separating them. Germline CDR1 SGHTA, CDR2 FQGNSA. The full variable domain, rest sourced from reference TRBV7-2 and TRBJ1-2, is GAGVSQSPSNKVTEKGKDVELRCDPISGHTALYWYRQSLGQGLEFLIYFQGNSAPDKSGLPSDRFSAERTGGSVSTLTIQRTQQEDSAVYLCASSLSNYGYTFGSGTRLTVV.

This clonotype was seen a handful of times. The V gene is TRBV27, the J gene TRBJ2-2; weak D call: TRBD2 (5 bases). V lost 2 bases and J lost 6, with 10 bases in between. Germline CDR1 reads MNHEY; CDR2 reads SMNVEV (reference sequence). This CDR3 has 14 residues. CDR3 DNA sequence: TGTGCCAGCAGTTTAATGCGGGCATCCGGGGAGCTGTTTTTT. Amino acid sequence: CASSLMRASGELFF.

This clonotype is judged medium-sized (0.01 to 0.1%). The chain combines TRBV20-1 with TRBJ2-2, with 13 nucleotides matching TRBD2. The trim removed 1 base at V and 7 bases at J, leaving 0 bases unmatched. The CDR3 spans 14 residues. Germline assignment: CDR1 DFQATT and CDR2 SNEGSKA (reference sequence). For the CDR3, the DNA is TGCAGTGCTAGAGGACTAGCGGGGGGCGGGGAGCTGTTTTTT. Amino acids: CSARGLAGGGELFF.

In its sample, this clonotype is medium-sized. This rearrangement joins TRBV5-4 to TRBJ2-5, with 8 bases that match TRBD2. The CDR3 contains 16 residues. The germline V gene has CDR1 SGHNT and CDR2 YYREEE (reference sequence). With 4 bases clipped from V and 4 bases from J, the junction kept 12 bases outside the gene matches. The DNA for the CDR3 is TGTGCCAGCAGCCCACCCCCAGCGGGAGAAATAGAGACCCAGTACTTC. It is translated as CASSPPPAGEIETQYF.

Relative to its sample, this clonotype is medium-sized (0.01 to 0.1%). The CDR3 bases are TGTGCCAGCAGCCGTAGCGTCCAAGAGACCCAGTACTTC. This translates into CASSRSVQETQYF. The rearrangement uses TRBV11-2 and TRBJ2-5; tentative D call: TRBD2 (5 bases). The germline CDR1 and CDR2 sequences are SGHAT and FQNNGV. V shed 5 bases and J shed 1 base, with 8 bases lying between them. The CDR3 spans 13 residues.

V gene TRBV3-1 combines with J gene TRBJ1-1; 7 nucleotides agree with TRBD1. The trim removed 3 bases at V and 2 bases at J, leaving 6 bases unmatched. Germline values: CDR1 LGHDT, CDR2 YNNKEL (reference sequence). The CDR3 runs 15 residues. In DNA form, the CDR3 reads TGTGCCAGCAGCCATCATGACAGGGCCAACACTGAAGCTTTCTTT. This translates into CASSHHDRANTEAFF.

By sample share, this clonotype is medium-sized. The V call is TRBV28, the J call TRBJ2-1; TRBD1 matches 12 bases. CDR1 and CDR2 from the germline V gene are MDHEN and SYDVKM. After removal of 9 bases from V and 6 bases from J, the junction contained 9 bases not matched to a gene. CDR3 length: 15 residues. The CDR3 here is CASNLPGQGANEQFF. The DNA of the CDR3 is TGTGCCAGTAACCTCCCGGGACAGGGGGCCAATGAGCAGTTCTTC.

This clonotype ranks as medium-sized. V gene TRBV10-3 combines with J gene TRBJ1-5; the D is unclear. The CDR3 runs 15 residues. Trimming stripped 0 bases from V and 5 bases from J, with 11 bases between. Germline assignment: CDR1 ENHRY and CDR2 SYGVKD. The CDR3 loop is CAISESSLVDQPQHF. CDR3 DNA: TGTGCCATCAGTGAGTCGTCGCTTGTGGATCAGCCCCAGCATTTT.

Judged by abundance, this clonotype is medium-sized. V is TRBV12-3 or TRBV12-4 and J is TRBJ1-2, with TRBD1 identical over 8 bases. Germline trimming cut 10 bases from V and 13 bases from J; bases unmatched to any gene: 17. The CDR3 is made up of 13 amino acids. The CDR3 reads CATGQGPVVVGTF. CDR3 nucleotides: TGTGCCACCGGACAGGGTCCTGTGGTGGTGGGCACCTTC.

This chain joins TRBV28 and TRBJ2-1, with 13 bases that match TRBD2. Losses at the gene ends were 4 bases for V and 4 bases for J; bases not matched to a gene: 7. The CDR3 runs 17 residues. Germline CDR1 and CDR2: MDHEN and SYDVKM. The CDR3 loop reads CASSSPGLAGAYNEQFF. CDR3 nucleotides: TGTGCCAGCAGTTCGCCCGGACTAGCGGGGGCGTACAATGAGCAGTTCTTC.

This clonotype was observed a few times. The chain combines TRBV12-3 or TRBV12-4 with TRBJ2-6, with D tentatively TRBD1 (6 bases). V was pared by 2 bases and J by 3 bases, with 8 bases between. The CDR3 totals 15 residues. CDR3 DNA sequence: TGTGCCAGCAGTTTAACAGGGCTTGGGGCCAACGTCCTGACTTTC. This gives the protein CASSLTGLGANVLTF.

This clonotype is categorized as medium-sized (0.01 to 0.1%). The CDR3 is CAWSNRMGTEAFF. The DNA for the CDR3 is TGTGCCTGGAGTAACAGGATGGGCACTGAAGCTTTCTTT. The V call is TRBV30, the J call TRBJ1-1; perhaps TRBD1 as D (5 bases). Germline V lookup: CDR1 GTSNPN, CDR2 SVGIG (reference sequence). The CDR3 sequence is 13 residues long. The germline V and J ends were trimmed by 2 bases and 4 bases, with 11 bases remaining between them.